Listed below are T cell receptor beta chains from one sample, sequenced in a study of regulatory T cells in long-lasting Graves disease. TCRdb reanalysed the multiplex PCR reads using MiXCR and keeps one entry per CDR3 protein. The table lists about 470,000 distinct CDR3 sequences, 14% to 15% of them singletons. This sample was shared with a second study, whose subject was T cells in Graves' hyperthyroidism and ophthalmopathy.

Sequencing was performed on peripheral blood mononuclear cells (PBMCs), taken at new diagnosis, from a patient treated with antithyroid drugs. The receptors shown here come from a woman aged 25 to 45 with Graves disease. The CDR3 runs from the conserved cysteine through the conserved F or W. A D gene is named only where the DNA matches it firmly. Clone size appears in some rows only: once, few, many, or a class for an expanded clone.

d_call,clone_size,v_call,j_call,cdr3_aa,cdr3_nt
NA,many,TRBV29-1,TRBJ1-1,CSVSTGNTEAFF,TGCAGCGTTAGTACAGGGAACACTGAAGCTTTCTTT
TRBD2,NA,TRBV24-1,TRBJ2-7,CATSDSGLAGPTYEQYF,TGTGCCACCAGTGACTCCGGACTAGCGGGCCCTACCTACGAGCAGTACTTC
NA,many,TRBV27,TRBJ1-1,CASKPWGRNTEAFF,TGTGCCAGCAAACCCTGGGGTAGGAACACTGAAGCTTTCTTT
TRBD1,many,TRBV30,TRBJ1-1,CAWTVHTGDAFF,TGTGCCTGGACCGTGCATACAGGGGATGCTTTCTTT
TRBD1,NA,TRBV25-1,TRBJ2-3,CASSEWGQGSFSDTQYF,TGTGCCAGCAGTGAATGGGGACAGGGTTCATTTTCGGATACGCAGTATTTT
NA,few,TRBV20-1,TRBJ2-5,CSVLADTSRETQYF,TGCAGTGTGCTGGCTGATACCTCAAGAGAGACCCAGTACTTC
NA,many,TRBV7-2,TRBJ1-2,CASSFGTGRNYGYTF,TGTGCCAGCAGCTTCGGGACGGGAAGAAACTATGGCTACACCTTC
TRBD2,NA,TRBV4-2,TRBJ2-3,CASSQDGTHGTREDTQYF,TGTGCCAGCAGCCAAGATGGAACTCACGGGACTAGGGAGGATACGCAGTATTTT
NA,NA,TRBV24-1,TRBJ2-4,CATSDRKNIQYF,TGTGCCACCAGTGATAGGAAAAACATTCAGTACTTC
TRBD2,many,TRBV6-2/TRBV6-3,TRBJ2-3,CASISLAGTTDTQYF,TGTGCCAGCATAAGCCTAGCGGGGACCACAGATACGCAGTATTTT
NA,few,TRBV5-4,TRBJ2-2,CASSLPGNTGELFF,TGTGCCAGCAGCTTGCCAGGGAACACCGGGGAGCTGTTTTTT
NA,NA,TRBV27,TRBJ2-7,CASSLEAAGRGEQYF,TGTGCCAGCAGTTTAGAGGCGGCGGGACGCGGCGAGCAGTACTTC
NA,NA,TRBV18,TRBJ2-7,CASSPRTGDHSYEQYF,TGTGCCAGCTCACCTCGCACAGGCGATCACTCCTACGAGCAGTACTTC
NA,few,TRBV27,TRBJ1-2,CASSTPGEWSGYTF,TGTGCCAGCAGTACTCCAGGGGAGTGGAGCGGCTACACCTTC
TRBD2,many,TRBV20-1,TRBJ2-6,CSATSGRASGANVLTF,TGCAGTGCTACCAGCGGGAGGGCCTCTGGGGCCAACGTCCTGACTTTC
NA,few,TRBV5-1,TRBJ1-3,CASSRDGSGNTIYF,TGTGCCAGCAGCCGTGATGGGTCTGGAAACACCATATATTTT
NA,few,TRBV25-1,TRBJ2-7,CASSEGTGYSYEQYF,TGTGCCAGCAGTGAGGGGACTGGATACTCCTACGAGCAGTACTTC